Reported below is one T cell receptor beta chain. Its antigen is unidentified. Via MiXCR, TCRdb re-called the reads, giving one row per CDR3 protein. The sample comprises roughly 130,000 distinct CDR3 sequences, 20% to 30% of which are singletons, and 34% rests with the top ten. The CDR3 is made up of 15 amino acids. With V trimmed by 3 bases and J by 2 bases, 5 bases remained unmatched. Looked up from germline, CDR1 is SGHTA and CDR2 is FQGNSA. This sample was included in a study of T cell repertoires in cytomegalovirus infection. The overall study: Indicated by public TCR beta signatures were CMV infection and matching HLA type. Whole-study findings and limits: Ex vivo, HLA-C-restricted CMV-specific TCR beta clonotypes prevailed over the rest of the response. People with CMV and the relevant HLA were identified by cumulative public TCR beta family frequency.

Input material: PBMCs, sequenced either directly or after in vitro stimulation (not recorded which). V usage is TRBV7-2 and J usage is TRBJ2-7; TRBD1 matches at 9 bases. This sequence originates from a human donor in good health (CMV status not recorded). Some clones in this sample may be carry-over from other donors' samples. CDR3 bases: TGTGCCAGCAGCTTTCTCGGACAGGGGCCCTACGAGCAGTACGTC. It codes for CASSFLGQGPYEQYV.